Listed below are T cell receptor beta chains from one sample, sequenced in a study of T cell responses to AZD1222 COVID-19 vaccine. Profiling relied on immunoSEQ multiplex PCR, and the TCRdb table lists in-frame clones only, not all of them. The data contain 100,000 to 130,000 clones, more than 70% of them singletons. The sample in question was peripheral blood, obtained on day 0 of AZD1222 vaccination. The source is an adult in good health. Both conserved end residues are part of each CDR3. Each record gives: D gene, V gene, CDR3 length, J gene, clone size, CDR3 protein, CDR3 DNA. A D gene is named only where the DNA matches it firmly. Only part of the rows carry a size: once, few, many, or a class if the clone is expanded.

d_gene: .; v_gene: TRBV28; len: 14; j_gene: TRBJ2-7; abundance: .; CDR3aa: CASSTDRRSYEQYF; CDR3nt: TGTGCCAGCAGCACTGACAGACGATCCTACGAGCAGTACTTC
d_gene: .; v_gene: TRBV5-8; len: 14; j_gene: TRBJ2-7; abundance: .; CDR3aa: CASSLTGRSYEQYF; CDR3nt: TGTGCCAGCAGCTTAACCGGGCGCTCCTACGAGCAGTACTTC
d_gene: .; v_gene: TRBV3-1/TRBV3-2; len: 14; j_gene: TRBJ1-5; abundance: .; CDR3aa: CASSQDLGNQPQHF; CDR3nt: TGTGCCAGCAGCCAAGATCTTGGTAATCAGCCCCAGCATTTT
d_gene: .; v_gene: TRBV19; len: 14; j_gene: TRBJ2-7; abundance: .; CDR3aa: CASSISRVTYEQYF; CDR3nt: TGTGCCAGTAGTATATCGCGGGTGACCTACGAGCAGTACTTC
d_gene: .; v_gene: TRBV6-5; len: 15; j_gene: TRBJ2-5; abundance: .; CDR3aa: CASRSAVGGGKTQYF; CDR3nt: TGTGCCAGCAGATCCGCGGTGGGGGGCGGAAAGACCCAGTACTTC
d_gene: .; v_gene: TRBV7-2; len: 14; j_gene: TRBJ1-5; abundance: .; CDR3aa: CASSSQGPDQPQHF; CDR3nt: TGTGCCAGCAGCTCGCAGGGCCCTGATCAGCCCCAGCATTTT
d_gene: .; v_gene: TRBV28; len: 13; j_gene: TRBJ1-1; abundance: .; CDR3aa: CASSTRVDTEAFF; CDR3nt: TGTGCCAGCAGTACTAGGGTGGACACTGAAGCTTTCTTT
d_gene: .; v_gene: TRBV7-3; len: 12; j_gene: TRBJ2-3; abundance: .; CDR3aa: CASSLGDTTQYF; CDR3nt: TGTGCCAGCAGCTTAGGTGACACTACGCAGTATTTT
d_gene: .; v_gene: TRBV4-3; len: 16; j_gene: TRBJ2-7; abundance: few; CDR3aa: CASSQYRDESPYEQYF; CDR3nt: TGCGCCAGCAGCCAGTATCGGGACGAATCTCCCTACGAGCAGTACTTC
d_gene: TRBD2; v_gene: TRBV29-1; len: 14; j_gene: TRBJ2-7; abundance: few; CDR3aa: CSVVYGTSGYEQYF; CDR3nt: TGCAGCGTGGTATACGGGACTAGCGGCTACGAGCAGTACTTC
d_gene: .; v_gene: TRBV29-1; len: 11; j_gene: TRBJ2-1; abundance: .; CDR3aa: CSAGTHNEQFF; CDR3nt: TGCAGCGCGGGGACACACAATGAGCAGTTCTTC
d_gene: TRBD1; v_gene: TRBV5-1; len: 15; j_gene: TRBJ2-6; abundance: .; CDR3aa: CASSLETGAQNVLTF; CDR3nt: TGCGCCAGCAGCTTGGAGACAGGGGCCCAAAACGTCCTGACTTTC
d_gene: .; v_gene: TRBV28; len: 15; j_gene: TRBJ1-4; abundance: .; CDR3aa: CASSTTGASREKLFF; CDR3nt: TGTGCCAGCAGTACAACGGGCGCGTCTCGGGAAAAACTGTTTTTT
d_gene: .; v_gene: TRBV5-1; len: 15; j_gene: TRBJ2-7; abundance: .; CDR3aa: CASSLTHTLSYEQYF; CDR3nt: TGCGCCAGCAGCTTGACACATACTCTCTCCTACGAGCAGTACTTC
d_gene: .; v_gene: TRBV9; len: 15; j_gene: TRBJ1-1; abundance: .; CDR3aa: CASSATWEKNTEAFF; CDR3nt: TGTGCCAGCAGCGCGACGTGGGAGAAAAACACTGAAGCTTTCTTT
d_gene: .; v_gene: TRBV4-3; len: 15; j_gene: TRBJ2-5; abundance: .; CDR3aa: CASSQDTTFTETQYF; CDR3nt: TGCGCCAGCAGCCAAGATACAACATTTACGGAGACCCAGTACTTC
d_gene: .; v_gene: TRBV21-1; len: 15; j_gene: TRBJ1-2; abundance: .; CDR3aa: CASSKEDSKNYGYTF; CDR3nt: TGTGCCAGCAGCAAGGAGGACTCAAAGAACTATGGCTACACCTTC
d_gene: .; v_gene: TRBV11-3; len: 15; j_gene: TRBJ1-1; abundance: .; CDR3aa: CASSRHTGMNTEAFF; CDR3nt: TGTGCCAGCAGCCGTCATACAGGGATGAACACTGAAGCTTTCTTT
d_gene: TRBD1; v_gene: TRBV7-9; len: 15; j_gene: TRBJ2-3; abundance: .; CDR3aa: CASSPTGGYTDTQYF; CDR3nt: TGTGCCAGCAGCCCGACAGGGGGATACACAGATACGCAGTATTTT
d_gene: TRBD2; v_gene: TRBV5-1; len: 16; j_gene: TRBJ2-1; abundance: .; CDR3aa: CASSLLGRGGSNEQFF; CDR3nt: TGCGCCAGCAGCTTGTTGGGTAGGGGAGGGTCCAATGAGCAGTTCTTC
d_gene: TRBD1; v_gene: TRBV5-1; len: 15; j_gene: TRBJ2-5; abundance: .; CDR3aa: CASRTGQGPQETQYF; CDR3nt: TGCGCCAGCAGAACAGGACAGGGGCCCCAAGAGACCCAGTACTTC
d_gene: TRBD2; v_gene: TRBV6-5; len: 16; j_gene: TRBJ2-2; abundance: .; CDR3aa: CASSWVPAGEIGELFF; CDR3nt: TGTGCCAGCAGTTGGGTACCAGCGGGAGAGATCGGGGAGCTGTTTTTT
d_gene: TRBD2; v_gene: TRBV5-4; len: 16; j_gene: TRBJ2-2; abundance: .; CDR3aa: CASSREAVANTGELFF; CDR3nt: TGTGCCAGCAGCCGGGAGGCAGTTGCGAACACCGGGGAGCTGTTTTTT
d_gene: .; v_gene: TRBV27; len: 16; j_gene: TRBJ2-3; abundance: .; CDR3aa: CASSRRPIGNTDTQYF; CDR3nt: TGTGCCAGCAGTAGAAGACCTATCGGAAACACAGATACGCAGTATTTT
d_gene: .; v_gene: TRBV15; len: 12; j_gene: TRBJ1-2; abundance: .; CDR3aa: CATSRPSYGYTF; CDR3nt: TGTGCCACCAGCCGACCCAGCTATGGCTACACCTTC
d_gene: .; v_gene: TRBV27; len: 9; j_gene: TRBJ2-1; abundance: .; CDR3aa: CARLGEQFF; CDR3nt: TGTGCCAGGTTGGGTGAGCAGTTCTTC
d_gene: TRBD2; v_gene: TRBV29-1; len: 13; j_gene: TRBJ2-7; abundance: .; CDR3aa: CSVEGSGGYRPYF; CDR3nt: TGCAGCGTTGAGGGGTCGGGGGGGTATAGGCCGTACTTC
d_gene: TRBD1; v_gene: TRBV6-2/TRBV6-3; len: 16; j_gene: TRBJ2-2; abundance: .; CDR3aa: CASSTPDRAWAGELFF; CDR3nt: TGTGCCAGCAGCACCCCAGACAGGGCGTGGGCCGGGGAGCTGTTTTTT
d_gene: TRBD1; v_gene: TRBV7-9; len: 14; j_gene: TRBJ2-5; abundance: .; CDR3aa: CASGSRGRVETQYF; CDR3nt: TGTGCCAGCGGGTCAAGGGGGCGAGTAGAGACCCAGTACTTC
d_gene: .; v_gene: TRBV29-1; len: 12; j_gene: TRBJ2-1; abundance: .; CDR3aa: CSTRDNYNEQFF; CDR3nt: TGCAGCACCCGGGACAACTACAATGAGCAGTTCTTC
d_gene: .; v_gene: TRBV27; len: 16; j_gene: TRBJ1-5; abundance: .; CDR3aa: CASSLLGRESDQPQHF; CDR3nt: TGTGCCAGCAGTTTATTAGGCAGGGAATCCGATCAGCCCCAGCATTTT
d_gene: .; v_gene: TRBV29-1; len: 11; j_gene: TRBJ2-3; abundance: .; CDR3aa: CSYRFTDTQYF; CDR3nt: TGCAGTTACAGATTCACAGATACGCAGTATTTT
d_gene: .; v_gene: TRBV19; len: 21; j_gene: TRBJ2-2; abundance: .; CDR3aa: CASSTQGWLAENPANTGELFF; CDR3nt: TGTGCCAGTAGTACCCAGGGGTGGCTAGCGGAAAACCCCGCGAACACCGGGGAGCTGTTTTTT
d_gene: TRBD1; v_gene: TRBV7-9; len: 15; j_gene: TRBJ2-5; abundance: .; CDR3aa: CASSAQGAPQETQYF; CDR3nt: TGTGCCAGCAGCGCACAGGGGGCCCCCCAAGAGACCCAGTACTTC
d_gene: .; v_gene: TRBV19; len: 15; j_gene: TRBJ2-2; abundance: few; CDR3aa: CASSIGDSTAGELFF; CDR3nt: TGTGCCAGTAGTATAGGGGACTCAACGGCCGGGGAGCTGTTTTTT
d_gene: .; v_gene: TRBV5-1; len: 13; j_gene: TRBJ1-4; abundance: .; CDR3aa: CASSLEGSEKLFF; CDR3nt: TGCGCCAGCAGCTTGGAGGGGAGCGAAAAACTGTTTTTT
d_gene: .; v_gene: TRBV5-1; len: 14; j_gene: TRBJ2-2; abundance: .; CDR3aa: CASSLDTGPGELFF; CDR3nt: TGCGCCAGCAGCTTGGATACAGGCCCCGGGGAGCTGTTTTTT
d_gene: .; v_gene: TRBV9; len: 16; j_gene: TRBJ2-2; abundance: .; CDR3aa: CASSVGVSGNTGELFF; CDR3nt: TGTGCCAGCAGCGTAGGTGTTAGCGGGAACACCGGGGAGCTGTTTTTT
d_gene: TRBD2; v_gene: TRBV3-1/TRBV3-2; len: 16; j_gene: TRBJ2-7; abundance: .; CDR3aa: CASSQQPGLAGREQYF; CDR3nt: TGTGCCAGCAGCCAGCAACCGGGACTAGCGGGACGCGAGCAGTACTTC
d_gene: .; v_gene: TRBV9; len: 15; j_gene: TRBJ1-2; abundance: .; CDR3aa: CASSVGSEPYYGYTF; CDR3nt: TGTGCCAGCAGCGTAGGGTCAGAACCATACTATGGCTACACCTTC
d_gene: TRBD1; v_gene: TRBV5-1; len: 15; j_gene: TRBJ2-1; abundance: .; CDR3aa: CASSKGTGQYNEQFF; CDR3nt: TGCGCCAGCAGCAAAGGGACAGGCCAGTACAATGAGCAGTTCTTC
d_gene: .; v_gene: TRBV5-1; len: 16; j_gene: TRBJ1-4; abundance: .; CDR3aa: CASSSLAGTTNEKLFF; CDR3nt: TGCGCCAGCAGCTCCCTTGCAGGGACAACTAATGAAAAACTGTTTTTT
d_gene: TRBD1; v_gene: TRBV10-2; len: 12; j_gene: TRBJ2-7; abundance: .; CDR3aa: CASSTHRGKQYF; CDR3nt: TGCGCCAGCAGTACTCACAGGGGGAAGCAGTACTTC
d_gene: .; v_gene: TRBV12-3/TRBV12-4; len: 13; j_gene: TRBJ1-2; abundance: .; CDR3aa: CASRVDSNYGYTF; CDR3nt: TGTGCCAGCAGGGTAGACAGTAACTATGGCTACACCTTC
d_gene: .; v_gene: TRBV27; len: 14; j_gene: TRBJ2-1; abundance: .; CDR3aa: CASSSLGGPGEQFF; CDR3nt: TGTGCCAGCAGTTCACTAGGGGGGCCGGGTGAGCAGTTCTTC
d_gene: .; v_gene: TRBV7-9; len: 13; j_gene: TRBJ1-5; abundance: few; CDR3aa: CASSFGSSQPQHF; CDR3nt: TGTGCCAGCAGCTTTGGGTCTAGTCAGCCCCAGCATTTT
d_gene: .; v_gene: TRBV19; len: 15; j_gene: TRBJ1-3; abundance: .; CDR3aa: CASRPRRDSGNTIYF; CDR3nt: TGTGCCAGTAGACCTCGGAGGGACTCTGGAAACACCATATATTTT
d_gene: .; v_gene: TRBV9; len: 14; j_gene: TRBJ1-2; abundance: few; CDR3aa: CASSATIANYGYTF; CDR3nt: TGTGCCAGCAGCGCGACGATAGCTAACTATGGCTACACCTTC
d_gene: .; v_gene: TRBV24-1; len: 13; j_gene: TRBJ1-5; abundance: once; CDR3aa: CATTTGDNQPQHF; CDR3nt: TGTGCCACCACAACAGGAGACAATCAGCCCCAGCATTTT
d_gene: .; v_gene: TRBV18; len: 14; j_gene: TRBJ2-7; abundance: .; CDR3aa: CASSPGRATHEQYF; CDR3nt: TGTGCCAGCTCACCAGGCAGGGCTACCCACGAGCAGTACTTC
d_gene: .; v_gene: TRBV7-3; len: 14; j_gene: TRBJ2-1; abundance: .; CDR3aa: CASRASGTNNEQFF; CDR3nt: TGTGCCAGCAGAGCCTCGGGTACAAACAATGAGCAGTTCTTC
d_gene: .; v_gene: TRBV2; len: 11; j_gene: TRBJ1-2; abundance: .; CDR3aa: CASSETGGYTF; CDR3nt: TGTGCCAGCAGTGAAACTGGAGGCTACACCTTC
d_gene: .; v_gene: TRBV28; len: 16; j_gene: TRBJ2-1; abundance: .; CDR3aa: CASMRVGRSSYNEQFF; CDR3nt: TGTGCCAGCATGCGGGTTGGGCGAAGCTCCTACAATGAGCAGTTCTTC
d_gene: TRBD1; v_gene: TRBV5-1; len: 16; j_gene: TRBJ2-7; abundance: .; CDR3aa: CASSLGARGSSYEQYF; CDR3nt: TGCGCCAGCAGCTTGGGGGCCAGGGGGAGCTCCTACGAGCAGTACTTC
d_gene: TRBD1; v_gene: TRBV27; len: 14; j_gene: TRBJ2-7; abundance: once; CDR3aa: CAGSPRQGAYEQYF; CDR3nt: TGTGCCGGCAGTCCCCGACAGGGGGCCTACGAGCAGTACTTC
d_gene: .; v_gene: TRBV7-2; len: 14; j_gene: TRBJ2-7; abundance: .; CDR3aa: CASSLAGATGEQYF; CDR3nt: TGTGCCAGCAGCTTAGCGGGCGCTACGGGGGAGCAGTACTTC
d_gene: .; v_gene: TRBV7-3; len: 13; j_gene: TRBJ1-5; abundance: .; CDR3aa: CASSLNQGQPQHF; CDR3nt: TGTGCCAGCAGCTTAAACCAGGGACAGCCCCAGCATTTT
d_gene: .; v_gene: TRBV4-1; len: 15; j_gene: TRBJ1-6; abundance: .; CDR3aa: CASSQDPGLNSPLHF; CDR3nt: TGCGCCAGCAGCCAAGATCCAGGGTTGAATTCACCCCTCCACTTT
d_gene: .; v_gene: TRBV5-1; len: 14; j_gene: TRBJ2-7; abundance: once; CDR3aa: CASSPRGGTYEQYF; CDR3nt: TGCGCCAGCAGCCCCCGTGGGGGGACCTACGAGCAGTACTTC